These T cell receptor beta chains were read from a single sample in a study of T cell responses to AZD1222 COVID-19 vaccine. Repertoires were generated with immunoSEQ multiplex PCR, while TCRdb's copy carries only in-frame clones and drops some. The sample contains approximately 180,000 clones, approximately 90% of which appear only once. The sequencing used peripheral blood, collected 28 days after the second dose of the MenACWY control vaccine. These receptors were taken from an adult who received the MenACWY meningococcal vaccine as a control. CDR3s include the opening cysteine and the closing phenylalanine or tryptophan. Fields, in order: clone size, V gene, D gene, J gene, CDR3 protein, CDR3 DNA. A D gene is named only where the DNA matches it firmly. Clone size is not always given. Where it is, it says once, few, many or a class for expanded clones.

NA	TRBV28	NA	TRBJ1-1	CASSFWVNTEAFF	TGTGCCAGCAGTTTTTGGGTGAACACTGAAGCTTTCTTT
NA	TRBV11-2	TRBD2	TRBJ2-3	CASSSRTSGATDTQYF	TGTGCCAGCAGCTCCAGGACTAGCGGGGCCACAGATACGCAGTATTTT
NA	TRBV6-5	NA	TRBJ1-5	CASRDRQRPQHF	TGTGCCAGCAGGGACAGACAGAGGCCCCAGCATTTT
few	TRBV6-2/TRBV6-3	NA	TRBJ2-2	CASSPQGSGELFF	TGTGCCAGCAGCCCCCAGGGGTCCGGGGAGCTGTTTTTT
NA	TRBV28	TRBD1	TRBJ1-5	CASSYRRQGSNQPQHF	TGTGCCAGCAGTTATCGGCGACAGGGTAGCAATCAGCCCCAGCATTTT
NA	TRBV7-2	TRBD1	TRBJ1-1	CASKQGGYTEAFF	TGTGCCAGCAAGCAGGGGGGGTACACTGAAGCTTTCTTT
NA	TRBV28	NA	TRBJ1-4	CASRGGATNEKLFF	TGTGCCTCCAGGGGCGGGGCAACTAATGAAAAACTGTTTTTT
NA	TRBV19	NA	TRBJ2-7	CASSIYSGDYEQYF	TGTGCCAGTAGTATATATTCAGGGGACTACGAGCAGTACTTC
NA	TRBV25-1	NA	TRBJ1-1	CASSEPDGDTEAFF	TGTGCCAGCAGTGAACCGGACGGAGACACTGAAGCTTTCTTT
NA	TRBV21-1	NA	TRBJ2-7	CASSKVPLFGDTWTYEQYF	TGTGCCAGCAGCAAAGTTCCGCTTTTCGGGGACACATGGACCTACGAGCAGTACTTC
NA	TRBV4-1	NA	TRBJ1-1	CASSQARVLVNTEAFF	TGCGCCAGCAGCCAAGCCCGAGTCCTGGTGAACACTGAAGCTTTCTTT
NA	TRBV11-2	TRBD1	TRBJ1-2	CASSFRQGASYGYTF	TGTGCCAGCAGCTTCCGACAGGGGGCCAGCTATGGCTACACCTTC
NA	TRBV30	NA	TRBJ2-1	CAWHRWLSYNEQFF	TGTGCCTGGCACAGGTGGCTCTCCTACAATGAGCAGTTCTTC
few	TRBV5-1	TRBD1	TRBJ1-2	CASSRTGANYGYTF	TGCGCCAGCAGCAGAACAGGGGCTAACTATGGCTACACCTTC
NA	TRBV5-6	TRBD1	TRBJ1-1	CASSLTGQRAFF	TGTGCCAGCAGCTTGACGGGACAGCGAGCTTTCTTT
NA	TRBV11-2	TRBD2	TRBJ2-7	CASSLGLAGWEQYF	TGTGCCAGCAGCTTAGGACTAGCGGGGTGGGAGCAGTACTTC
NA	TRBV6-5	NA	TRBJ1-1	CASSYSSGTPGLEAFF	TGTGCCAGCAGTTACTCGTCAGGGACGCCTGGGTTAGAAGCTTTCTTT
NA	TRBV7-9	TRBD2	TRBJ2-7	CASSLAGRGPYEQYF	TGTGCCAGCAGCTTAGCAGGGAGGGGCCCCTACGAGCAGTACTTC
NA	TRBV20-1	TRBD2	TRBJ2-3	CSASLGRGTDTQYF	TGCAGTGCTAGTTTAGGGAGGGGTACAGATACGCAGTATTTT
once	TRBV20-1	TRBD2	TRBJ2-3	CSASPSGAQYF	TGCAGTGCTAGCCCCAGCGGGGCGCAGTATTTT
NA	TRBV5-1	NA	TRBJ2-2	CASSLEQTGELFF	TGCGCCAGCAGCTTGGAACAGACCGGGGAGCTGTTTTTT
NA	TRBV6-2/TRBV6-3	TRBD2	TRBJ2-2	CASSYSPTAGNTGELFF	TGTGCCAGCAGTTACTCGCCAACAGCGGGAAACACCGGGGAGCTGTTTTTT
NA	TRBV5-8	TRBD2	TRBJ2-1	CASSALPPYTGTSPYNEQFF	TGTGCCAGCAGCGCGTTACCACCCTATACCGGGACTAGTCCATACAATGAGCAGTTCTTC
NA	TRBV7-6	NA	TRBJ2-6	CASSLESSSGANVLTF	TGTGCCAGCAGCTTAGAGTCGAGCTCTGGGGCCAACGTCCTGACTTTC
NA	TRBV7-3	NA	TRBJ2-3	CASRLDLRADTQYF	TGTGCCAGCAGACTAGACCTCCGGGCAGATACGCAGTATTTT
NA	TRBV27	NA	TRBJ1-2	CASSLSERFYGYTF	TGTGCCAGCAGTTTATCGGAGCGGTTCTATGGCTACACCTTC
NA	TRBV5-6	NA	TRBJ1-6	CASSLDRVGSPLHF	TGTGCCAGCAGCTTGGACAGGGTCGGTTCACCCCTCCACTTT
NA	TRBV7-2	TRBD1	TRBJ2-7	CASSLETGINEQYF	TGTGCCAGCAGCTTAGAGACAGGGATCAACGAGCAGTACTTC
NA	TRBV7-2	TRBD1	TRBJ2-2	CASRPGQGNTGELFF	TGTGCCAGCAGACCGGGACAGGGGAACACCGGGGAGCTGTTTTTT
NA	TRBV4-3	NA	TRBJ2-6	CASSQDWAGTLSGANVLTF	TGCGCCAGCAGCCAAGATTGGGCAGGCACCCTCTCTGGGGCCAACGTCCTGACTTTC
NA	TRBV28	NA	TRBJ2-1	CASRRGTAIYNEQFF	TGTGCCAGCAGACGGGGGACCGCAATTTACAATGAGCAGTTCTTC
NA	TRBV19	NA	TRBJ1-5	CASSIQDKSNQPQHF	TGTGCCAGTAGTATTCAAGACAAAAGCAATCAGCCCCAGCATTTT
NA	TRBV6-5	TRBD2	TRBJ2-5	CASRALAGVRETQYF	TGTGCCAGCAGGGCCCTAGCGGGAGTCAGGGAGACCCAGTACTTC
NA	TRBV28	TRBD1	TRBJ1-4	CASRAQGSVEKLFF	TGTGCCAGCAGGGCACAGGGGTCGGTTGAAAAACTGTTTTTT
NA	TRBV9	NA	TRBJ1-4	CASSVGENEKLFF	TGTGCCAGCAGCGTAGGGGAGAATGAAAAACTGTTTTTT
once	TRBV20-1	NA	TRBJ2-2	CSASTPGRELFF	TGCAGTGCTAGTACCCCGGGCCGGGAGCTGTTTTTT
NA	TRBV28	TRBD1	TRBJ1-1	CASNPTGLGTEAFF	TGTGCCAGCAATCCGACAGGGTTGGGCACTGAAGCTTTCTTT
NA	TRBV6-1	NA	TRBJ1-1	CASSEDTEETEAFF	TGTGCCAGCAGTGAAGACACGGAAGAAACTGAAGCTTTCTTT
NA	TRBV6-4	TRBD1	TRBJ2-1	CASKERGHYNEQFF	TGTGCCAGCAAGGAGAGGGGGCACTACAATGAGCAGTTCTTC
NA	TRBV6-5	NA	TRBJ1-1	CALRRPNTEAFF	TGTGCCCTTAGGCGGCCGAACACTGAAGCTTTCTTT
NA	TRBV28	NA	TRBJ2-2	CASRDGGANGELFF	TGTGCCAGCCGGGACGGAGGGGCCAACGGGGAGCTGTTTTTT
NA	TRBV9	NA	TRBJ2-7	CASSARTGWAYEQYF	TGTGCCAGCAGCGCTCGGACGGGGTGGGCCTACGAGCAGTACTTC
NA	TRBV3-1/TRBV3-2	NA	TRBJ2-1	CASSLHNEQFF	TGTGCCAGCAGCCTCCACAATGAGCAGTTCTTC
NA	TRBV5-1	NA	TRBJ2-2	CASSLRTTGELFF	TGCGCCAGCAGCTTGAGGACCACCGGGGAGCTGTTTTTT
NA	TRBV7-2	TRBD2	TRBJ2-7	CASSSGAGGWLREQYF	TGTGCCAGCAGCTCCGGAGCGGGAGGCTGGTTAAGGGAGCAGTACTTC
many	TRBV18	NA	TRBJ2-7	CASSTDGFYEQYF	TGTGCCAGCTCAACGGACGGATTCTACGAGCAGTACTTC
NA	TRBV7-9	NA	TRBJ1-1	CASSLGSAEAFF	TGTGCCAGCAGCTTAGGTAGCGCTGAAGCTTTCTTT
NA	TRBV3-1/TRBV3-2	TRBD1	TRBJ1-2	CASSQDLQGVYYGYTF	TGTGCCAGCAGCCAAGACTTGCAGGGGGTGTACTATGGCTACACCTTC
NA	TRBV6-2/TRBV6-3	NA	TRBJ2-7	CASSTMGQSRSSYEQYF	TGTGCCAGCAGCACTATGGGACAATCCCGGAGCTCCTACGAGCAGTACTTC
NA	TRBV9	NA	TRBJ1-2	CASSVEQGGYGYTF	TGTGCCAGCAGCGTAGAACAGGGCGGCTATGGCTACACCTTC
NA	TRBV9	TRBD1	TRBJ1-1	CASREGQGIDTEAFF	TGTGCCAGCAGGGAGGGACAGGGGATCGATACTGAAGCTTTCTTT
once	TRBV4-1	TRBD2	TRBJ2-1	CASSQEGGSPRGEQFF	TGCGCCAGCAGCCAAGAAGGCGGGAGCCCCCGCGGTGAGCAGTTCTTC